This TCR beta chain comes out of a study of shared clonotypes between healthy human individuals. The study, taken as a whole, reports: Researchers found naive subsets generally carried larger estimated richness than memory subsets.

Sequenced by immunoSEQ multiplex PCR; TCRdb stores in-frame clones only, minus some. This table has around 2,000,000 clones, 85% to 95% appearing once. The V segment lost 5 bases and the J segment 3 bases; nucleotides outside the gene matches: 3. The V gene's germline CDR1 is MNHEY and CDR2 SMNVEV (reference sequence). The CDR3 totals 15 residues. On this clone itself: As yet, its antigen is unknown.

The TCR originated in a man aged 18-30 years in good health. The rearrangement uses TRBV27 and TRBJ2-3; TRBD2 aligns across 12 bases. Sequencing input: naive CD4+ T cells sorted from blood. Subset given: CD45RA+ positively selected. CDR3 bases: TGTGCCAGCAGTAAAGGACTAGCGGGGACAGATACGCAGTATTTT. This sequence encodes CASSKGLAGTDTQYF.